Listed below are T cell receptor beta chains from one sample, sequenced in a study of CD8 T cells in ankylosing spondylitis. TCRdb re-called the 5' RACE reads through MiXCR, storing one row per CDR3 protein. Among some 270,000 distinct CDR3 sequences, more than 15% were seen once, and the ten largest hold roughly a third. Sequencing was performed on blood, either unsorted or a sorted T cell fraction (not recorded which). Every receptor here comes from a male donor with ankylosing spondylitis or in good health (not recorded which). CDR3s include the opening cysteine and the closing phenylalanine or tryptophan. The order of the fields is D gene, J gene, CDR3 length, V gene, clone size, CDR3 DNA, CDR3 protein. D genes are given only for firm matches. A row's size may be missing; if present it is once, few, many or a size class.

d_gene: .; j_gene: TRBJ2-7; len: 15; v_gene: TRBV13; abundance: few; CDR3nt: TGTGCCAGCAGCCCCGGACGGACGCCAACCTACGAGCAGTACTTC; CDR3aa: CASSPGRTPTYEQYF
d_gene: TRBD2; j_gene: TRBJ2-3; len: 16; v_gene: TRBV9; abundance: few; CDR3nt: TGTGCCAGCAGCGTTACTAGCGGGAGGGCGGCAGATACGCAGTATTTT; CDR3aa: CASSVTSGRAADTQYF
d_gene: .; j_gene: TRBJ2-3; len: 13; v_gene: TRBV7-2; abundance: few; CDR3nt: TGTGCCAGCAGTCCCCACTTTTCAGATACGCAGTATTTT; CDR3aa: CASSPHFSDTQYF
d_gene: .; j_gene: TRBJ2-1; len: 15; v_gene: TRBV9; abundance: .; CDR3nt: TGTGCCAGCAGCGTAGATGGACGGTCGGTTAATGAGCAGTTCTTC; CDR3aa: CASSVDGRSVNEQFF
d_gene: .; j_gene: TRBJ2-2; len: 15; v_gene: TRBV4-3; abundance: .; CDR3nt: TGCGCCAGCAGCCAAGAGGGACCGCGGTCCGGGGAGCTGTTTTTT; CDR3aa: CASSQEGPRSGELFF
d_gene: .; j_gene: TRBJ2-1; len: 14; v_gene: TRBV12-3/TRBV12-4; abundance: .; CDR3nt: TGTGCCAGCACTACAGGGTTATCCTACAATGAGCAGTTCTTC; CDR3aa: CASTTGLSYNEQFF
d_gene: .; j_gene: TRBJ2-3; len: 12; v_gene: TRBV7-9; abundance: .; CDR3nt: TGTGCCAGCAGCAAGACCTCGGATACGCAGTATTTT; CDR3aa: CASSKTSDTQYF
d_gene: .; j_gene: TRBJ2-7; len: 13; v_gene: TRBV6-1; abundance: .; CDR3nt: TGTGCCAGCAGAAACCCGGACAGCTACGAGCAGTACTTC; CDR3aa: CASRNPDSYEQYF
d_gene: .; j_gene: TRBJ2-1; len: 11; v_gene: TRBV20-1; abundance: few; CDR3nt: TGCAGTGCTAGGGTATACAATGAGCAGTTCTTC; CDR3aa: CSARVYNEQFF
d_gene: TRBD1; j_gene: TRBJ2-7; len: 15; v_gene: TRBV12-3/TRBV12-4; abundance: .; CDR3nt: TGTGCCAGCAGTTTTGTAGGGACAGGGGACTACGAGCAGTACTTC; CDR3aa: CASSFVGTGDYEQYF
d_gene: TRBD2; j_gene: TRBJ2-1; len: 17; v_gene: TRBV5-1; abundance: .; CDR3nt: TGCGCCAGCAGCCCGCGGCTAGGCGGGAGTCAAAACAATGAGCAGTTCTTC; CDR3aa: CASSPRLGGSQNNEQFF
d_gene: TRBD1; j_gene: TRBJ2-3; len: 16; v_gene: TRBV27; abundance: few; CDR3nt: TGTGCCAGCAGTTTACCCGGGACAGGGGATGCTGATACGCAGTATTTT; CDR3aa: CASSLPGTGDADTQYF
d_gene: .; j_gene: TRBJ1-2; len: 13; v_gene: TRBV29-1; abundance: many; CDR3nt: TGCAGCGCAGTGGACGAACCTAACTATGGCTACACCTTC; CDR3aa: CSAVDEPNYGYTF
d_gene: .; j_gene: TRBJ2-4; len: 14; v_gene: TRBV6-2/TRBV6-3; abundance: .; CDR3nt: TGTGCCAGCAGTTTGTTCGGAGTCGAAAACATTCAGTACTTC; CDR3aa: CASSLFGVENIQYF
d_gene: TRBD2; j_gene: TRBJ2-1; len: 14; v_gene: TRBV10-3; abundance: once; CDR3nt: TGTGCCATCAGCCCGACTAGCGGGAAGGATGAGCAGTTCTTC; CDR3aa: CAISPTSGKDEQFF
d_gene: TRBD1; j_gene: TRBJ2-7; len: 16; v_gene: TRBV11-3; abundance: few; CDR3nt: TGTGCCAGCAGCGAGGACGTGGCAGGGGGAGCCTACGAGCAGTACTTC; CDR3aa: CASSEDVAGGAYEQYF
d_gene: .; j_gene: TRBJ2-7; len: 16; v_gene: TRBV3-1; abundance: .; CDR3nt: TGTGCCAGCAGCCAAGAAAGGACAGATCCCTCCTACGAGCAGTACTTC; CDR3aa: CASSQERTDPSYEQYF
d_gene: .; j_gene: TRBJ1-1; len: 12; v_gene: TRBV29-1; abundance: .; CDR3nt: TGCAGCGTGCGGACGATGAACACTGAAGCTTTCTTT; CDR3aa: CSVRTMNTEAFF
d_gene: TRBD2; j_gene: TRBJ2-2; len: 15; v_gene: TRBV12-3/TRBV12-4; abundance: .; CDR3nt: TGTGCCAGCAGTCCCCCGGGAGGGCCGACCGGGGAGCTGTTTTTT; CDR3aa: CASSPPGGPTGELFF
d_gene: .; j_gene: TRBJ2-3; len: 13; v_gene: TRBV25-1; abundance: .; CDR3nt: TGTGCCACTACAAGGTTGGACACAGATACGCAGTATTTT; CDR3aa: CATTRLDTDTQYF
d_gene: .; j_gene: TRBJ2-1; len: 15; v_gene: TRBV20-1; abundance: few; CDR3nt: TGCAGTGCTAGAGATAACGAGGAGTCCTACAATGAGCAGTTCTTC; CDR3aa: CSARDNEESYNEQFF
d_gene: .; j_gene: TRBJ2-1; len: 14; v_gene: TRBV12-3/TRBV12-4; abundance: .; CDR3nt: TGTGCCAGCAGTTCCGGGACCAAGTACAATGAGCAGTTCTTC; CDR3aa: CASSSGTKYNEQFF
d_gene: .; j_gene: TRBJ2-7; len: 14; v_gene: TRBV11-2; abundance: .; CDR3nt: TGTGCCAGCAGCTCGATAGGGGGGCTGAACGAGCAGTACTTC; CDR3aa: CASSSIGGLNEQYF
d_gene: .; j_gene: TRBJ1-6; len: 14; v_gene: TRBV28; abundance: .; CDR3nt: TGTGCCAGCAGTTTGACAGGAATTAATTCACCCCTCCACTTT; CDR3aa: CASSLTGINSPLHF
d_gene: .; j_gene: TRBJ2-6; len: 14; v_gene: TRBV10-3; abundance: .; CDR3nt: TGTGCCATAAAGGACCTCTCTGGGGCCAACGTCCTGACTTTC; CDR3aa: CAIKDLSGANVLTF
d_gene: .; j_gene: TRBJ2-5; len: 13; v_gene: TRBV12-3/TRBV12-4; abundance: .; CDR3nt: TGTGCCAGCAGTTTAATTGTGGCGGAGACCCAGTACTTC; CDR3aa: CASSLIVAETQYF
d_gene: TRBD1; j_gene: TRBJ1-3; len: 14; v_gene: TRBV13; abundance: .; CDR3nt: TGTGCCAGCAGACCAGGGACAGGCGGAAACACCATATATTTT; CDR3aa: CASRPGTGGNTIYF
d_gene: .; j_gene: TRBJ2-1; len: 14; v_gene: TRBV29-1; abundance: many; CDR3nt: TGCAGCGTTGATTACGGTAGCTCCTACAATGAGCAGTTCTTC; CDR3aa: CSVDYGSSYNEQFF
d_gene: TRBD1; j_gene: TRBJ2-7; len: 15; v_gene: TRBV27; abundance: few; CDR3nt: TGTGCCAGCAGTTTACGGGGGACAGGAACCTACGAGCAGTACTTC; CDR3aa: CASSLRGTGTYEQYF
d_gene: .; j_gene: TRBJ2-7; len: 14; v_gene: TRBV12-3/TRBV12-4; abundance: .; CDR3nt: TGTGCCAGCAGTTTAAAGGGGAGTCCCTACGAGCAGTACTTC; CDR3aa: CASSLKGSPYEQYF
d_gene: .; j_gene: TRBJ2-2; len: 12; v_gene: TRBV4-3; abundance: many; CDR3nt: TGCGCCAGCAGCCAAGGGATCGGGGAGCTGTTTTTT; CDR3aa: CASSQGIGELFF
d_gene: .; j_gene: TRBJ2-7; len: 14; v_gene: TRBV7-2; abundance: .; CDR3nt: TGTGCCAGCAGCGCCGCCTTGTGGTATGGCGAGCAGTACTTC; CDR3aa: CASSAALWYGEQYF
d_gene: .; j_gene: TRBJ2-5; len: 15; v_gene: TRBV27; abundance: few; CDR3nt: TGTGCCAGCAGTTTAACCCCTGGCTCACAAGAGACCCAGTACTTC; CDR3aa: CASSLTPGSQETQYF
d_gene: .; j_gene: TRBJ2-5; len: 10; v_gene: TRBV29-1; abundance: many; CDR3nt: TGCAGCGTTACCCAAGAGACCCAGTACTTC; CDR3aa: CSVTQETQYF
d_gene: .; j_gene: TRBJ2-2; len: 12; v_gene: TRBV3-1; abundance: .; CDR3nt: TGTGCCAGTCGTCCAGGGGCCGGGGAGCTGTTTTTT; CDR3aa: CASRPGAGELFF
d_gene: TRBD1; j_gene: TRBJ1-5; len: 16; v_gene: TRBV20-1; abundance: many; CDR3nt: TGCAGTGCTAGAGACCTAGGGACAGGGGATTATCAGCCCCAGCATTTT; CDR3aa: CSARDLGTGDYQPQHF
d_gene: .; j_gene: TRBJ2-1; len: 16; v_gene: TRBV6-2/TRBV6-3; abundance: .; CDR3nt: TGTGCCAGCAGTTACCCGACGACCCGAACCTACAATGAGCAGTTCTTC; CDR3aa: CASSYPTTRTYNEQFF
d_gene: TRBD1; j_gene: TRBJ1-5; len: 15; v_gene: TRBV27; abundance: few; CDR3nt: TGTGCCAGCAGAAATACAGGGGTGAGCAATCAGCCCCAGCATTTT; CDR3aa: CASRNTGVSNQPQHF
d_gene: TRBD1; j_gene: TRBJ2-1; len: 13; v_gene: TRBV4-1; abundance: many; CDR3nt: TGCGCCAGCAGCGCCGGGACAGCCAATGAGCAGTTCTTC; CDR3aa: CASSAGTANEQFF
d_gene: TRBD1; j_gene: TRBJ2-2; len: 17; v_gene: TRBV6-2/TRBV6-3; abundance: few; CDR3nt: TGTGCCAGCAGTTACCCGGACAGGGGGATCAGCACCGGGGAGCTGTTTTTT; CDR3aa: CASSYPDRGISTGELFF